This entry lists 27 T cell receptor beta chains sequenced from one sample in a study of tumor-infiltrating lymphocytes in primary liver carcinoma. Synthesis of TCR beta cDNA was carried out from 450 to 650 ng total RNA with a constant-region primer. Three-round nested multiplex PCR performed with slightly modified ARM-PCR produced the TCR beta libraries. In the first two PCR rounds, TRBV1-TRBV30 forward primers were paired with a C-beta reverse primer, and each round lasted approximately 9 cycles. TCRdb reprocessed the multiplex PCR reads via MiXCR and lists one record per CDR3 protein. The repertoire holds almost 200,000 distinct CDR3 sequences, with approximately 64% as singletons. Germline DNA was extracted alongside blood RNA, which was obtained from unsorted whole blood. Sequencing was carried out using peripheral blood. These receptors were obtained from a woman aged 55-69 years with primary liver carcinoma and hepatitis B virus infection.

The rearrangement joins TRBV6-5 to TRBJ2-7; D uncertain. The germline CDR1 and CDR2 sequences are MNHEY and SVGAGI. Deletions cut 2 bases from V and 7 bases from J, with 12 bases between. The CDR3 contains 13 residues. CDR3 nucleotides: TGTGCCAGCAGTTACAGTGGGCTGGGAGAGCAGTACTTC. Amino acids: CASSYSGLGEQYF.

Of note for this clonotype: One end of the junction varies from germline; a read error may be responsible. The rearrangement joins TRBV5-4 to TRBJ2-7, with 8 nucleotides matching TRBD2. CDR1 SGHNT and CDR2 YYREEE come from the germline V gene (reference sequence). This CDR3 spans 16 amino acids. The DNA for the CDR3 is TGTGCCAGCAGCCCACCGGGTAGCGGGAAGGCGTACGAGCAATACTTC. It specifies CASSPPGSGKAYEQYF. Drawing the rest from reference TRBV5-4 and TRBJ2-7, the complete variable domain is ETGVTQSPTHLIKTRGQQVTLRCSSQSGHNTVSWYQQALGQGPQFIFQYYREEENGRGNFPPRFSGLQFPNYSSELNVNALELDDSALYLCASSPPGSGKAYEQYFGPGTRLTVT.

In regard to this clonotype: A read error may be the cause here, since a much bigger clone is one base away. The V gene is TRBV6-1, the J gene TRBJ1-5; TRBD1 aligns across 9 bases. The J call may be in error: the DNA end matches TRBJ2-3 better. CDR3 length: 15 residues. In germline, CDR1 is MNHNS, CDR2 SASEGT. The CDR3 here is CASSEGQGEFQPQYF. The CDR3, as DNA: TGTGCCAGCAGTGAAGGACAGGGGGAGTTTCAGCCCCAGTATTTT.

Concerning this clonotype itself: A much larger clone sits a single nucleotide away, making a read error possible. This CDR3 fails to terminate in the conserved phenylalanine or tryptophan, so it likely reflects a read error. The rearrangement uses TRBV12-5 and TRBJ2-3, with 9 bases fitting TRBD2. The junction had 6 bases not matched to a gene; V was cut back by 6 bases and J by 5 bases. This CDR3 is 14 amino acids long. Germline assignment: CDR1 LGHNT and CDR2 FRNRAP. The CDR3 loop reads CASGRGGAEDTQYL. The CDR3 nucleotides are TGTGCTAGTGGGCGGGGGGGAGCGGAAGATACGCAGTATTTG.

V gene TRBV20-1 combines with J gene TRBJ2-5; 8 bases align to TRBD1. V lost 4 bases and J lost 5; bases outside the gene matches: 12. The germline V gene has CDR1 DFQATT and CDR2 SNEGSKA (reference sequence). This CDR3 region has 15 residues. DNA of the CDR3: TGCAGTGCTAATGGACAGGGACGGAATTCGGAGACCCAGTACTTC. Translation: CSANGQGRNSETQYF.

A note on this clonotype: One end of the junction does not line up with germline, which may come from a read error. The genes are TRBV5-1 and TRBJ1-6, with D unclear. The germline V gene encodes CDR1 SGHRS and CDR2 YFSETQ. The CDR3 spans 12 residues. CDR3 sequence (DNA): TGCGCCAGCAGCTTGGAGAATTCATCCCTCCACTTT. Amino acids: CASSLENSSLHF. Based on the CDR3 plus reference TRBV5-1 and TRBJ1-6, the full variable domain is KAGVTQTPRYLIKTRGQQVTLSCSPISGHRSVSWYQQTPGQGLQFLFEYFSETQRNKGNFPGRFSGRQFSNSRSEMNVSTLELGDSALYLCASSLENSSLHFGNGTRLTVT.

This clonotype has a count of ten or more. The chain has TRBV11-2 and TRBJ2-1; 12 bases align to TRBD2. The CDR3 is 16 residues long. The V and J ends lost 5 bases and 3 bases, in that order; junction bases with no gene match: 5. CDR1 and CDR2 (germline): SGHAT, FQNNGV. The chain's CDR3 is CASSPRLAGDYNEQFF. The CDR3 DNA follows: TGTGCCAGCAGCCCCCGACTAGCGGGGGACTACAATGAGCAGTTCTTC.

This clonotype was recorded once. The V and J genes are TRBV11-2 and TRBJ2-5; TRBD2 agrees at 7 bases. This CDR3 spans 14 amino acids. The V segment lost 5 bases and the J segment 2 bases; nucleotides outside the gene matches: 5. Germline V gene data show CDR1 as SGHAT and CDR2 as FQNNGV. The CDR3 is CASSHPAGQETQYF. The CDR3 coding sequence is TGTGCCAGCAGCCATCCAGCGGGACAAGAGACCCAGTACTTC.

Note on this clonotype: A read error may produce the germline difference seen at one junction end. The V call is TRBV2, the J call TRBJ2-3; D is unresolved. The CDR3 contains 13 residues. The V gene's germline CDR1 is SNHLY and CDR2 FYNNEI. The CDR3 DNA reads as TGTGCCAGCAGTGTCGAGTACACAGATATGCAGTATTTT. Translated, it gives CASSVEYTDMQYF.

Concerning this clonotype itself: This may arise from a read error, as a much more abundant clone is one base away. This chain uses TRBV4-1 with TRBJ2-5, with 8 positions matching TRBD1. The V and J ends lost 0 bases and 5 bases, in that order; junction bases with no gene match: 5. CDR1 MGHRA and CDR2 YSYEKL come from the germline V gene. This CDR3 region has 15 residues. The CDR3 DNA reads TGCGCCAGCAGCCAAGATCGGAACAGGGGGGAGACCCAGTACTTC. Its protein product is CASSQDRNRGETQYF.

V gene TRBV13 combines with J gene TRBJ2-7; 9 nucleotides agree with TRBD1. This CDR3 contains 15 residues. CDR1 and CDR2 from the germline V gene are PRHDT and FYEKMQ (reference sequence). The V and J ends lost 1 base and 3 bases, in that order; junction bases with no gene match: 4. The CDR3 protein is CASSLDGQGNYEQYF. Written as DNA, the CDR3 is TGTGCCAGCAGCTTAGACGGACAGGGGAACTACGAGCAGTACTTC.

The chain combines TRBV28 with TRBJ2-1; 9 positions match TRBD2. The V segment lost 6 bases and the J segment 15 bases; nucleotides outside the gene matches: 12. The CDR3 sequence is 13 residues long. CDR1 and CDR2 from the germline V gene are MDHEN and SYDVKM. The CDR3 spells CASSFGGGRALFF. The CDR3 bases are TGTGCCAGCAGCTTTGGGGGCGGGAGGGCCCTGTTCTTC.

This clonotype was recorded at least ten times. CDR3 in amino acids: CASSSPPSNEQFF. In DNA form, the CDR3 reads TGTGCCAGCAGTTCCCCCCCGAGCAATGAGCAGTTCTTC. The chain employs TRBV6-6 and TRBJ2-1; D not certain. CDR3 length equals 13 residues. Trimming removed 4 bases at V and 6 bases at J, with 10 bases between. In germline, CDR1 is MNHNY, CDR2 SVGAGI (reference sequence).

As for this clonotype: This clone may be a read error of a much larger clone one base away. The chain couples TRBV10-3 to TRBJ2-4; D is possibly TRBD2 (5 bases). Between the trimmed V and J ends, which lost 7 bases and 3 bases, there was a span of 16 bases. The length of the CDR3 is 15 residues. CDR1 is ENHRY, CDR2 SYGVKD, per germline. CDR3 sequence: CAINDEGSDKNIQYF. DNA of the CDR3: TGTGCCATCAATGATGAGGGTTCTGACAAAAACATTCAGTACTTC.

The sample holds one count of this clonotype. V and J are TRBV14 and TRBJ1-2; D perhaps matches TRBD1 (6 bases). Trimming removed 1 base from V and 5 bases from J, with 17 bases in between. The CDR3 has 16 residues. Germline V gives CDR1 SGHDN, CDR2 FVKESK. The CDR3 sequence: CASSQGGPGEKYGYTF. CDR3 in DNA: TGTGCCAGCAGCCAAGGAGGGCCAGGGGAGAAATATGGCTACACCTTC.

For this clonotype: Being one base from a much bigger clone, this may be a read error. DNA for the CDR3: TGTGCCAGCAATTACGGACAGTCTATTGGGTATTTT. Encoded protein: CASNYGQSIGYF. J is TRBJ2-3 and V is TRBV6-6; TRBD1 is a possible D gene (6 bases). Germline V lookup: CDR1 MNHNY, CDR2 SVGAGI (reference sequence). There are 12 residues in the CDR3.

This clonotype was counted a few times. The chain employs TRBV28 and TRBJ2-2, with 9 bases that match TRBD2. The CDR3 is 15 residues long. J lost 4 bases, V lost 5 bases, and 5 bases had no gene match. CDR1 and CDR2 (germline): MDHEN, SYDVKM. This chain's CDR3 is CASSTRLAVTGELFF. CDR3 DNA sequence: TGTGCCAGCAGTACCCGACTAGCGGTCACCGGGGAGCTGTTTTTT.

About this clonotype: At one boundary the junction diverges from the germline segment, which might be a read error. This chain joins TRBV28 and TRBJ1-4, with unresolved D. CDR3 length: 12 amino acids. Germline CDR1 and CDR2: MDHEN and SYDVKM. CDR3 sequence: CASSWADEKLFF. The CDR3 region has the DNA TGTGCCAGCAGTTGGGCGGATGAAAAGCTGTTTTTT.

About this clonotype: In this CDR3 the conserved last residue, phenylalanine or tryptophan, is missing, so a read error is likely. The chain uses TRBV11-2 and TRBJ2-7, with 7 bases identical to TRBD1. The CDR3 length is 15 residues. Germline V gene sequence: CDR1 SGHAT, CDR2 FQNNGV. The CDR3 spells CASSLDLQGDGEQYS. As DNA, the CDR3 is TGTGCCAGCAGCCTAGATTTGCAGGGGGATGGCGAGCAGTACTCC.

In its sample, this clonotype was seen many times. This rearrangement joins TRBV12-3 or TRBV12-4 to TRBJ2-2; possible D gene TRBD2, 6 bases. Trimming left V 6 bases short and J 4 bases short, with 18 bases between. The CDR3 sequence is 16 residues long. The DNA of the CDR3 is TGTGCCAGCAGGGGACCGGGAGTCACGATCACCGGGGAGCTGTTTTTT. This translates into CASRGPGVTITGELFF.

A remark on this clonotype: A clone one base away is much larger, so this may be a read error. The CDR3 loop is CASSLSSGRDKQFF. The CDR3 bases are TGTGCCAGCAGCTTATCCTCGGGACGGGATAAGCAGTTCTTC. The genes are TRBV7-8 and TRBJ2-1, with D perhaps given as TRBD1 or TRBD2 (5 bases each). Germline V lookup: CDR1 SGHVS, CDR2 FQNEAQ. The CDR3 sequence is 14 residues long. Trimming took 2 bases from V and 11 from J, leaving 16 bases between them.

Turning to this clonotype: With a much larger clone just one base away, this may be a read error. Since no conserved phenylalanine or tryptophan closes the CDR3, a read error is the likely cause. The CDR3 bases are TGCAGCGCCCCCCCCGATAGCGGATCCTACAATGAGCAGTTCCTC. This codes for CSAPPDSGSYNEQFL. The chain combines TRBV29-1 with TRBJ2-1; weak D call: TRBD2 (6 bases). CDR1 is SQVTM, CDR2 ANQGSEA, per germline. This CDR3 has 15 residues. Trimming stripped 7 bases from V and 1 base from J, with 17 bases between.

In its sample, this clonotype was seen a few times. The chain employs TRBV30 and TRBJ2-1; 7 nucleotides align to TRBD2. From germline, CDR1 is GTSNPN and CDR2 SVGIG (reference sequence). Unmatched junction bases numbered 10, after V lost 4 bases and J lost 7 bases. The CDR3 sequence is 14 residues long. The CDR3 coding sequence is TGTGCCTGGAAATCAAGGCGGGAGTGGAATGAGCAGTTCTTC. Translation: CAWKSRREWNEQFF.

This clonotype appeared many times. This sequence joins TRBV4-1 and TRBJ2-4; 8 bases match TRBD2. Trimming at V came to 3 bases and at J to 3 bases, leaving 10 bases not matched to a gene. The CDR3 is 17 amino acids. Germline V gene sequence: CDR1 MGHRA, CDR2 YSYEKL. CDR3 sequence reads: CASSQPRAGEGKNIQYF. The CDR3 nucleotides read TGCGCCAGCAGCCAGCCGCGAGCGGGAGAGGGCAAAAACATTCAGTACTTC.

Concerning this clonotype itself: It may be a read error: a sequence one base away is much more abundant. The DNA for the CDR3 is TGTGCCAGCAGTTCAAGCGGGAGTCGAAGTGAGCAGTTCTTC. This gives the protein CASSSSGSRSEQFF. The V call is TRBV6-1, the J call TRBJ2-1, with 8 bases that match TRBD2. With V trimmed by 5 bases and J by 9 bases, 9 bases remained unmatched. Germline CDR1 MNHNS, CDR2 SASEGT. The CDR3 runs 14 residues.

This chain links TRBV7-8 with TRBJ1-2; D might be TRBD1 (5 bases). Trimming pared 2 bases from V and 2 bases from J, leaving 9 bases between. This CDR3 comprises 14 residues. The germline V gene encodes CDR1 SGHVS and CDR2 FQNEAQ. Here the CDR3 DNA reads TGTGCCAGCAGCTTAATAGGGGCGAACTATGGCTACACCTTC. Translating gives CASSLIGANYGYTF.

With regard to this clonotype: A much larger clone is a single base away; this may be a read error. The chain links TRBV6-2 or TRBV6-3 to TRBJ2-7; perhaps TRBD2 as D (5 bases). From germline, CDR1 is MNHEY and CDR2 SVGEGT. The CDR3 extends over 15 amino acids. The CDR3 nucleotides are TGTACCAGCAGTTACTCTAGCCTAGGTGGCGGCGAGCAGTACTTC. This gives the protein CTSSYSSLGGGEQYF.